The source of this TCR beta chain is a study of T-cell memory formation after mild COVID-19. Study details: In these data, TCR clusters were largely donor specific. Points from the study as a whole: Mainly CM and EM harbored the contracting CD4+ clones; mainly EMRA harbored the CD8+ ones.

This clonotype has only a few counts. Its antigen remains unknown. Via MiXCR, TCRdb re-called the 5' RACE reads, giving one row per CDR3 protein. The table shows 470,000 or so distinct CDR3 sequences, with 20% occurring only once. The sequence was obtained from an adult woman who had mild COVID-19 (a few samples of this study predate the infection). Cell type and time point are not known. The sample was PBMCs or a T cell subset sorted from them (not recorded which).

DNA of the CDR3: TGTGCCAGCAGCCGCCTCGGGACCGTAGCCTATGGCTACACCTTC. As protein: CASSRLGTVAYGYTF. The rearrangement uses TRBV12-3 or TRBV12-4 and TRBJ1-2; a possible D gene is TRBD1 (5 bases). The CDR3 sequence is 15 residues long. Between the trimmed V and J ends, which lost 6 bases and 4 bases, there was a span of 18 bases.